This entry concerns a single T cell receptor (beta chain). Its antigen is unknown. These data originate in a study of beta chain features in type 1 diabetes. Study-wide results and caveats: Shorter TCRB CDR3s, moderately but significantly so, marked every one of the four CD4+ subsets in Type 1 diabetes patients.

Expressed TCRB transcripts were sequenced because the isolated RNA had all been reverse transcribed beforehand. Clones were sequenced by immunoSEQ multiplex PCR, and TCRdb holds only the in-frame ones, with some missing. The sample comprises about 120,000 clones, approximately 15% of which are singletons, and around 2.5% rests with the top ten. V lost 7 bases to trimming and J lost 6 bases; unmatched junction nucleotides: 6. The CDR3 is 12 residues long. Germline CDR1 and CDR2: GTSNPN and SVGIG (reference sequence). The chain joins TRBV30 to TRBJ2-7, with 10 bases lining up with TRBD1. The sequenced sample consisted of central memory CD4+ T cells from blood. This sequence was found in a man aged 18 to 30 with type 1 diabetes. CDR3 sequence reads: CAFRDRGREQYF. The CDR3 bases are TGTGCCTTCCGGGACAGGGGCCGCGAGCAGTACTTC.